Shown below are 2 T cell receptor beta chains from a single sample sequenced in a study of blood T cell repertoires in COVID-19. Profiling relied on immunoSEQ multiplex PCR, and the TCRdb table lists in-frame clones only, not all of them. The sample includes about 42,000 clones, 90% seen only once; the top ten take roughly 5.7%. The source material was peripheral blood. Receptors originate from a human donor in a cohort sampled during active COVID-19.

The chain has TRBV5-1 and TRBJ2-7; TRBD2 matches 11 bases. CDR1 SGHRS and CDR2 YFSETQ come from the germline V gene. J lost 7 bases, V lost 1 base, and 10 bases had no gene match. The CDR3 extends over 16 amino acids. The CDR3, as DNA: TGCGCCAGCAGCTTGAGTACCGGGACTAGCGGTCTGGAGCAGTACTTC. This sequence encodes CASSLSTGTSGLEQYF.

This sequence joins TRBV7-9 and TRBJ1-3; weak D call: TRBD1 (5 bases). The V end lost 5 bases, the J end lost 3 bases, and 11 bases lay between the germline ends. The CDR3 totals 14 residues. Germline V gene lookup returns CDR1 SEHNR and CDR2 FQNEAQ (reference sequence). CDR3 sequence: CASSRGTDGNTIYF. The CDR3 DNA reads as TGTGCCAGCAGCCGGGGGACCGATGGAAACACCATATATTTT.